The source of this TCR beta chain is a study of CD8 T cells in Susac syndrome. Random hexamers were used to reverse transcribe the RNA input (about 0.5 to 1 ug). TCRdb analysed the immunoSEQ multiplex PCR reads with MiXCR anew, one entry per CDR3 protein. The sample yields 140,000 to 150,000 distinct CDR3 sequences, 95% seen once. J was trimmed by 13 bases and V by 3 bases; bases with no gene match: 10. Looked up from germline, CDR1 is SQVTM and CDR2 is ANQGSEA. The CDR3 is made up of 13 amino acids. The V gene is TRBV29-1, the J gene TRBJ2-2, with TRBD1 matching over 8 bases. The sequenced sample consisted of CD4+ T cells from PBMCs. The sequence was collected from a human donor with multiple sclerosis. The CDR3 region is CSVDYRGSGGLFF. DNA for the CDR3: TGCAGCGTTGATTACAGGGGGAGCGGAGGGCTGTTTTTT.